What follows are 2 T cell receptor beta chains derived from one specimen sequenced in a study of blood T cell repertoires in COVID-19. TCRdb keeps only in-frame clones here, not all; method: immunoSEQ multiplex PCR. Counted here are about 62,000 clones, roughly nine tenths occurring once; the ten biggest clones make up under 20%. Source material: peripheral blood. The source of these receptors is a woman aged 55-70 years with COVID-19, enrolled during active disease.

The V and J genes are TRBV7-2 and TRBJ2-5; TRBD2 aligns across 7 bases. Germline CDR1 is SGHTA and CDR2 is FQGNSA. The CDR3 length is 15 residues. Losses at the gene ends were 3 bases for V and 5 bases for J; bases not matched to a gene: 9. This CDR3 reads CASSFGGRALETQYF. Written as DNA, the CDR3 is TGTGCCAGCAGCTTTGGGGGGAGGGCCTTGGAGACCCAGTACTTC.

The J gene is TRBJ2-7, the V gene TRBV6-5, with a weak D call TRBD2 (6 bases). Germline CDR1 reads MNHEY; CDR2 reads SVGAGI. V lost 0 bases and J 4 bases, leaving 13 bases between the germline ends. The length of the CDR3 is 15 residues. The CDR3 reads CASSYSAGRGYEQYF. CDR3 sequence (DNA): TGTGCCAGCAGTTACTCGGCGGGACGGGGGTACGAGCAGTACTTC.